The next 5 T cell receptor beta chains were all read from a single sample in a study of T cells in Graves' hyperthyroidism and ophthalmopathy. RNA transcripts yielded amplified TCR beta CDR3 regions. During a first-round RT-PCR of the TCR CDR3, the HTBI primer set was used. TCRdb recomputed calls from the multiplex PCR reads with MiXCR, one row per CDR3 protein. Of about 840,000 distinct CDR3 sequences in the sample, over 35% are singletons; the top ten hold approximately 8.7%. The specimen sequenced was blood. The origin of the receptors is a man in his late teens or twenties with Graves' hyperthyroidism.

This clonotype appeared many times. The CDR3 nucleotides read TGTGCCAGCAGTCAGGGGGGTAATGAAAAACTGTTTTTT. Its translation: CASSQGGNEKLFF. The V and J genes are TRBV25-1 and TRBJ1-4; TRBD1 matches 7 bases. V was clipped by 5 bases and J by 4 bases; unmatched bases: 1. There are 13 residues in the CDR3. CDR1 MGHDK and CDR2 SYGVNS come from the germline V gene.

V gene TRBV2 combines with J gene TRBJ1-1, with D hard to call. This CDR3 is 15 amino acids long. Germline CDR1 reads SNHLY; CDR2 reads FYNNEI. Deletions cut 4 bases from V and 1 base from J, with 13 bases between. The CDR3 region has the DNA TGTGCCAGCAGTGCCCGGCCCGGAGGGAACACTGAAGCTTTCTTT. Translated, it gives CASSARPGGNTEAFF.

The DNA of the CDR3 is TGTGCCAGCACCGACAGGCCTGCAACTAATGAAAAACTGTTTTTT. Its translation: CASTDRPATNEKLFF. This chain links TRBV13 with TRBJ1-4; perhaps TRBD1 as D (6 bases). The V end was cut by 7 bases, the J end by 0 bases, with 12 bases between. CDR3 length equals 15 residues. Germline V gene lookup returns CDR1 PRHDT and CDR2 FYEKMQ (reference sequence).

A note on this clonotype: With a much larger clone just one base away, this may be a read error. This chain links TRBV20-1 with TRBJ1-1; possible D gene TRBD1, 5 bases. This CDR3 has 11 amino acids. Germline CDR1 DFQATT, CDR2 SNEGSKA (reference sequence). The chain's CDR3 is CSVYSDTEASF. CDR3 nucleotides: TGCAGTGTATACTCGGACACTGAAGCTTCCTTT.

This clonotype was picked up a small number of times. V and J are TRBV7-2 and TRBJ2-7, with a possible D match to TRBD1 (5 bases). The germline V gene encodes CDR1 SGHTA and CDR2 FQGNSA. Trimming took 1 base from V and 7 from J, leaving 17 bases between them. This CDR3 is built from 15 residues. The CDR3 is CASSLVVGRVGEQYF. The CDR3 nucleotides are TGTGCCAGCAGCTTAGTAGTCGGCAGGGTAGGAGAGCAGTACTTC.